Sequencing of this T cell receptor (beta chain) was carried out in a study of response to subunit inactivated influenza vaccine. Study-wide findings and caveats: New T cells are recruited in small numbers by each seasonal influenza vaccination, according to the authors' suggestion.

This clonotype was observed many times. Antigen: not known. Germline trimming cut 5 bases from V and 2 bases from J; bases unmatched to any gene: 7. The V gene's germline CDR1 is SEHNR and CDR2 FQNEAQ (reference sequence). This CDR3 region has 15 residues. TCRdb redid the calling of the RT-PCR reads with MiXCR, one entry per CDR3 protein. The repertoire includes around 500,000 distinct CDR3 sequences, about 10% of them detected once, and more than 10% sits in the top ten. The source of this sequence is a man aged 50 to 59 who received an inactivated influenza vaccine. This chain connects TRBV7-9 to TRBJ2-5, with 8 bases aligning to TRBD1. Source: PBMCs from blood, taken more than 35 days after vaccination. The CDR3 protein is CASSETGTGQETQYF. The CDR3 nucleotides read TGTGCCAGCAGCGAGACCGGGACAGGTCAAGAGACCCAGTACTTC.